A selection of T cell receptor beta chains follows, all from one sample in a study of tumor-infiltrating lymphocytes in primary liver carcinoma. TCRdb fed the multiplex PCR reads into MiXCR, producing one record per CDR3 protein. The repertoire holds 95,000 to 100,000 distinct CDR3 sequences, around two thirds seen once, with roughly 12% in the top ten. The material sequenced was liver tumor tissue from sampling region 2. The receptors here all came from a woman aged 55 to 70 with primary liver carcinoma and hepatitis B virus infection. The CDR3 runs from the conserved cysteine through the conserved F or W. Each record gives: V gene, D gene, clone size, J gene, CDR3 DNA, CDR3 protein. A D gene is named only where the DNA matches it firmly. Clone sizes are given selectively: once, few, many, or a class where the clone is expanded.

>TRBV4-1|.|.|TRBJ2-7
TGCGCCAGCAGCCAAGAAGGGCTAGTCTCCGCGTACGAGCAGTACTTC
CASSQEGLVSAYEQYF
>TRBV11-2|TRBD2|.|TRBJ2-1
TGTGCCAGCAACTTAGTGGGAGGGCCGCTTGAGCAGCTCTTC
CASNLVGGPLEQLF
>TRBV29-1|TRBD2|few|TRBJ2-1
TGCAGCGTTGCAGGGACTAGCGGGAAGTACGAGCAGTCCTTC
CSVAGTSGKYEQSF
>TRBV29-1|.|once|TRBJ1-2
TGCAGCGTTGATGACAGGTGCTATGGCTACGCCTTC
CSVDDRCYGYAF
>TRBV27|.|.|TRBJ2-3
TGTGACAGCAGTCTCACTAGCACAGATACGCAGTATTTT
CDSSLTSTDTQYF
>TRBV29-1|TRBD1|.|TRBJ1-1
TGTAGCGGGACAGTCACGAACACTGTAGCTTTCTTT
CSGTVTNTVAFF
>TRBV12-2|.|.|TRBJ2-7
TGTGCAAGTCGTCGGACTAGCAGGAGGTGGGATGAGCAGTACTTC
CASRRTSRRWDEQYF
>TRBV12-3/TRBV12-4|TRBD1|once|TRBJ2-7
TGTGCCAGCAGTTCTGAAGCCTGGACAGGTAACTTC
CASSSEAWTGNF
>TRBV11-3|TRBD1|.|TRBJ2-7
TGTGCCAGCAGCCCTGGGACAGGGGTCAACTACGGGCAGTACTTC
CASSPGTGVNYGQYF
>TRBV11-2|.|.|TRBJ1-6
TGTGCCAGCAGCTTAGATTGGACGGGGGAGTCACCCCTCCGTTTT
CASSLDWTGESPLRF
>TRBV11-1|.|.|TRBJ1-1
TGTACCAGCAGCTTCTTTGGGGCAGTGAAGACTGAAGCTTTCTTT
CTSSFFGAVKTEAFF
>TRBV28|.|.|TRBJ1-1
TGTGCCAGCACACAAGGGGGGTTTCACACTGAAGCTCTCTTT
CASTQGGFHTEALF
>TRBV12-3/TRBV12-4|TRBD2|.|TRBJ2-1
TGTGCCAGCAGCCGCCGGAATAGCGGGAGCAATGAGCAGTTCTTC
CASSRRNSGSNEQFF
>TRBV11-2|.|.|TRBJ2-7
TGTACCAGCAGCTCTCCTAGTGGAGGCCTCTACGAGCAGTACTTC
CTSSSPSGGLYEQYF
>TRBV12-3/TRBV12-4|.|.|TRBJ2-6
TGTGCCAGCAGTTTACAGAGCTCTGGGGCCAGCGCCCTGACTTTC
CASSLQSSGASALTF
>TRBV5-1|.|once|TRBJ2-5
TGCGTCAGCAGCGCGGACAGTGCCCTCAAGTACTTC
CVSSADSALKYF
>TRBV12-3/TRBV12-4|.|.|TRBJ2-2
TGTGCCAGCACCGCGGGATGGCCAAGTACCCACACTGGGGAGCTGTTTTTT
CASTAGWPSTHTGELFF
>TRBV5-4|.|many|TRBJ2-5
TGTGCCAGCAGCGATATAGCGAGATTGGAGACCCAGTACTTC
CASSDIARLETQYF
>TRBV11-3|.|medium-sized|TRBJ2-2
TGTGCCAGCAGCTTAGATAAAGGGAACACCGGGGAGCTGTTTTTT
CASSLDKGNTGELFF
>TRBV30|TRBD1|once|TRBJ2-5
TGTGCCTGGAGTGGGGGACAGTCCCTGGGGGAGACCCAGTACTTC
CAWSGGQSLGETQYF
>TRBV28|TRBD2|once|TRBJ2-7
TGTGCCAGCATCTCAGGGAGGGGAACCTACGAGCAGTACTTC
CASISGRGTYEQYF
>TRBV28|.|.|TRBJ1-2
TGTGCCAGCTGTTTAATTGGTGGCTACAACTTC
CASCLIGGYNF
>TRBV14|TRBD2|.|TRBJ2-3
TGTACCAGCAGCCTGCTAGCGGGAAGAATGACAGATACGCAATATTTT
CTSSLLAGRMTDTQYF
>TRBV4-1|.|.|TRBJ1-5
TGCGCCTGCAGCCAAGAAGGGGGACATCGGGTCCATCAGCCCCAGCATTTT
CACSQEGGHRVHQPQHF
>TRBV28|.|.|TRBJ1-4
TGTGCCAGCAACAGCATCCGCCAGGGTGGTGAAAAACTGTTTTTT
CASNSIRQGGEKLFF
>TRBV6-5|TRBD1|.|TRBJ1-2
TGTACCAGCATTGCAAAATCCTCGGGACAGGGGGATCCCTTGGAGGGCTACACCTTC
CTSIAKSSGQGDPLEGYTF
>TRBV5-4|.|many|TRBJ2-3
TGTGCCAGCAGCTTGAAGGGGATCCTCACAGATACGCAGTATTTT
CASSLKGILTDTQYF
>TRBV5-1|TRBD2|many|TRBJ2-7
TGCGCCAGCAGCTCTCACTTGGGCGGGAGCTCCTACGAGCAGTACTTC
CASSSHLGGSSYEQYF